A single sample is the source of the 2 T cell receptor beta chains below, sequenced in a study of radiotherapy plus CTLA-4 blockade in lung cancer. Some clones are missing from TCRdb's copy, which holds only in-frame ones; the method was immunoSEQ multiplex PCR. The sample records about 95,000 clones, 82% being singletons. Material: peripheral blood, obtained from a patient treated with radiotherapy plus ipilimumab. These receptors all stem from a human donor with non-small cell lung cancer who had a partial response to radiotherapy plus ipilimumab.

CDR3 loop: CASSYRDSHNSPLHF. The CDR3 region has the DNA TGTGCCAGCAGTTATCGGGACAGCCATAATTCACCCCTCCACTTT. The chain combines TRBV6-5 with TRBJ1-6; 7 nucleotides line up with TRBD1. Germline CDR1 reads MNHEY; CDR2 reads SVGAGI. The CDR3 contains 15 residues. The V and J ends lost 3 bases and 5 bases, in that order; junction bases with no gene match: 4.

The V and J genes are TRBV7-3 and TRBJ2-3, with a possible D match to TRBD2 (6 bases). The germline V gene has CDR1 SGHTA and CDR2 FQGTGA. The germline V and J ends were trimmed by 4 bases and 4 bases, with 21 bases remaining between them. CDR3 size: 17 residues. The CDR3 spells CASSSGLTRASADTQYF. CDR3 DNA: TGTGCCAGCAGCTCGGGACTTACCCGAGCCAGCGCAGATACGCAGTATTTT.